The rows below give T cell receptor beta chains drawn from one sample of a study of cytomegalovirus exposure and HLA in healthy donors. Only in-frame clones appear in the TCRdb table, and some are missing; sequencing was by immunoSEQ multiplex PCR. The sample records over 75,000 clones, over 65% being singletons. The sample consisted of PBMCs. The source of these receptors is a woman aged 55 to 70 in good health and CMV-seronegative. CDR3s include the opening cysteine and the closing phenylalanine or tryptophan. Each record gives: D gene, J gene, V gene, CDR3 protein, CDR3 DNA. The D gene is left open where the match is weak.

NA	TRBJ1-2	TRBV9	CASSVKAVYGYTF	TGTGCCAGCAGCGTAAAGGCGGTTTATGGCTACACCTTC
NA	TRBJ1-1	TRBV30	CAWRRQLNTEAFF	TGTGCCTGGAGGAGACAGCTGAACACTGAAGCTTTCTTT
TRBD2	TRBJ2-5	TRBV5-1	CASKIGLAGSQETQYF	TGCGCCAGCAAAATAGGACTAGCGGGATCGCAAGAGACCCAGTACTTC
NA	TRBJ1-5	TRBV15	CATSRVPANSNQPQHF	TGTGCCACCAGCAGAGTCCCTGCGAATAGCAATCAGCCCCAGCATTTT
TRBD1	TRBJ1-5	TRBV28	CASSRQGNNQPQHF	TGTGCCAGCAGCCGACAGGGGAACAATCAGCCCCAGCATTTT
NA	TRBJ2-7	TRBV7-8	CASSLRLDSYEQYF	TGTGCCAGCAGCTTACGACTAGACTCCTACGAGCAGTACTTC
NA	TRBJ1-1	TRBV6-6	CASSNRAPEGAFF	TGTGCCAGCAGTAACCGGGCCCCCGAGGGAGCTTTCTTT
NA	TRBJ1-1	TRBV7-9	CASRGTTGKGTEAFF	TGTGCCAGCAGGGGGACCACAGGGAAGGGCACTGAAGCTTTCTTT
TRBD1	TRBJ1-1	TRBV6-5	CASSYSGQGDTEAFF	TGTGCCAGCAGTTACTCGGGGCAGGGGGACACTGAAGCTTTCTTT
NA	TRBJ1-2	TRBV6-6	CASSYSRGENGYTF	TGTGCCAGCAGTTACAGCAGGGGCGAGAATGGCTACACCTTC
NA	TRBJ2-3	TRBV7-8	CASLGGAGTDTQYF	TGTGCCAGTCTAGGGGGAGCGGGCACAGATACGCAGTATTTT
TRBD2	TRBJ2-5	TRBV10-3	CAISEGLAGVETQYF	TGTGCCATCAGTGAGGGACTAGCGGGAGTGGAGACCCAGTACTTC
NA	TRBJ2-3	TRBV5-6	CASSSGTDTQYF	TGTGCCAGCAGCTCCGGCACAGATACGCAGTATTTT